This entry features one T cell receptor beta chain sequence. As yet, its antigen is unknown. The length of the CDR3 is 17 residues. Germline-derived CDR1 and CDR2 are MGHRA and YSYEKL. The V gene end was trimmed by 5 bases and the J gene end by 4 bases; junction bases not matched to a gene: 17. The sample originates from a study of blood T cells in healthy people across ages. Study information: In model experiments, template switching was able to capture about one barcoded beta molecule for every two T cells that were present. General study findings and limits: Donor CMV status, an unknown factor, possibly confounded changes in expanded clonotypes. Among long-lived donors, naive CD4+ cells were more numerous and diversity higher than in aged donors. Roughly linear age-related decline in beta diversity appeared, significant by age around 36.

Alongside a J-beta primer mix, a sample-barcoded 5' primer served in a second PCR lasting 7 to 11 cycles. Each CDR3 protein is one row after TCRdb ran MiXCR on the 5' RACE reads. This table has about 1.5 million distinct CDR3 sequences, 42% appearing once. This TCR came from a young woman in good health. The V call is TRBV4-1, the J call TRBJ2-7; TRBD1 matches 7 bases. Sequencing was carried out using blood. CDR3 coding DNA: TGCGCCAGCAGCGAAGCCGACAAGGACAGGCCGATTTACGAGCAGTACTTC. This gives the protein CASSEADKDRPIYEQYF.